This TCR beta chain came from a study of blood T cell repertoires in COVID-19. The overall study: Recovery among Cohort 3 donors was established by two negative PCRs, clearance, or symptom resolution.

The repertoire was sequenced with immunoSEQ multiplex PCR; TCRdb's copy has only in-frame clones and lacks some. The sample lists 330,000 or so clones; around 87% were seen once. Trimming cost V 3 bases and J 2 bases; bases outside gene matches: 4. The CDR3 has 15 residues. Germline-derived CDR1 and CDR2 are KGHDR and SFDVKD. The sample comprised PBMCs or T cells enriched from blood (not recorded which). The clonotype was recovered from a man aged 40-50 years in a cohort exposed to, infected with or recovered from COVID-19 (not recorded which). The chain recombines TRBV24-1 with TRBJ2-3, with 7 bases aligning to TRBD1. The CDR3 protein is CATSDTGAYTDTQYF. The DNA for the CDR3 is TGTGCCACCAGTGATACAGGGGCTTACACAGATACGCAGTATTTT.